This T cell receptor (beta chain) came from a study of blood T cell repertoires in COVID-19. The V and J ends lost 10 bases and 2 bases respectively, with 20 bases between them. Germline V gene sequence: CDR1 LNHDA, CDR2 SQIVND (reference sequence). This CDR3 comprises 15 residues. Profiled with immunoSEQ multiplex PCR; TCRdb holds only in-frame clones, not every one. In the table there are about 300,000 clones, under 90% of which are singletons. Clinical histories supplied by participants themselves formed the basis of cohort assignment. This TCR came from a woman between 50 and 59 years old who had been exposed to COVID-19. The sample taken for sequencing was PBMCs or T cells enriched from blood (not recorded which). The J gene is TRBJ1-1, the V gene TRBV19; D perhaps matches TRBD1 (5 bases). The CDR3 DNA sequence: TGTGCCACCCTGATTCGGGGGATTTACAACACTGAAGCTTTCTTT. The encoded protein is CATLIRGIYNTEAFF.